The 10 T cell receptor beta chains in this list originate from one sample, sequenced in a study of shared clonotypes between healthy human individuals. It was CD45RO-negative cells, positively selected for CCR7, that made up naive CD8 cells, with terminally differentiated effector memory CD45RA+ cells excluded. Sequenced by immunoSEQ multiplex PCR; TCRdb stores in-frame clones only, minus some. This sample has fewer than 1 million clones; 90% to 98% occur once, and the top ten carry under 0.3%. The sequencing input was naive CD8+ T cells sorted from blood. The source is a man aged 25 to 40 in good health.

This clone appeared once. This chain connects TRBV27 to TRBJ2-7; a weak D match, TRBD1 (6 bases). Germline lookup yields CDR1 MNHEY and CDR2 SMNVEV (reference sequence). CDR3 length equals 13 residues. The germline V and J ends were trimmed by 4 bases and 3 bases, with 10 bases remaining between them. The CDR3 coding sequence is TGTGCCAGCAGTTGGGCCAGGGGCTACGAGCAGTACTTC. It yields the protein CASSWARGYEQYF.

This clone was counted only a few times. The CDR3 loop reads CASSYGRGAHDQPQHF. Here the CDR3 DNA reads TGTGCCAGCAGCTACGGGCGGGGGGCGCATGATCAGCCCCAGCATTTT. The rearrangement links TRBV5-5 to TRBJ1-5; maybe TRBD1 (6 bases). CDR3 length equals 16 residues. Germline CDR1 SGHKS, CDR2 YYEKEE (reference sequence). The ends were cut back, 3 bases at V and 5 bases at J, with 18 bases in the middle.

With respect to this clone: This sample includes further DNA sequences coding for the same CDR3. The chain links TRBV5-6 to TRBJ1-5, with 7 bases lining up with TRBD1. Germline V gene data show CDR1 as SGHDT and CDR2 as YYEEEE. The CDR3 is made up of 14 amino acids. After removal of 4 bases from V and 2 bases from J, the junction contained 3 bases not matched to a gene. CDR3 amino acids: CASSPGTGNQPQHF. The CDR3 nucleotides are TGTGCCAGCAGCCCGGGGACAGGCAATCAGCCCCAGCATTTT.

This rearrangement joins TRBV7-6 to TRBJ2-5; TRBD1 matches 10 bases. Germline V gene data show CDR1 as SGHVS and CDR2 as FNYEAQ. V was clipped by 1 base and J by 1 base; unmatched bases: 6. This CDR3 is 17 amino acids long. The CDR3 DNA is TGTGCCAGCAGCTTAGAGACAGGGGGCGGATCCCAAGAGACCCAGTACTTC. Encoded protein: CASSLETGGGSQETQYF.

Comments on this clone: Distinct nucleotide sequences in the sample also encode this CDR3. V is TRBV2 and J is TRBJ2-1; 10 nucleotides line up with TRBD2. Germline trimming cut 4 bases from V and 4 bases from J; bases unmatched to any gene: 4. The CDR3 totals 15 residues. The germline V gene has CDR1 SNHLY and CDR2 FYNNEI. The CDR3 coding sequence is TGTGCCAGCAGTGGGGGAGCGGGAGGGTACAATGAGCAGTTCTTC. Amino acid sequence: CASSGGAGGYNEQFF. Drawing the rest from reference TRBV2 and TRBJ2-1, the complete variable domain is EPEVTQTPSHQVTQMGQEVILRCVPISNHLYFYWYRQILGQKVEFLVSFYNNEISEKSEIFDDQFSVERPDGSNFTLKIRSTKLEDSAMYFCASSGGAGGYNEQFFGPGTRLTVL.

This rearrangement joins TRBV10-3 to TRBJ2-7; unclear D gene. Per the germline V gene, CDR1 is ENHRY and CDR2 is SYGVKD. Deletions cut 2 bases from V and 3 bases from J, with 14 bases between. The CDR3 loop spans 15 amino acids. CDR3: CAISEEALSDYEQYF. CDR3 sequence (DNA): TGTGCCATCAGTGAGGAGGCTCTCTCGGACTACGAGCAGTACTTC.

The chain employs TRBV29-1 and TRBJ2-7; the match to TRBD1 covers 7 bases. Trimming cost V 1 base and J 2 bases; bases outside gene matches: 11. This CDR3 has 16 residues. The germline V gene encodes CDR1 SQVTM and CDR2 ANQGSEA. CDR3 protein: CSVEGVRDSVPYEQYF. CDR3 DNA: TGCAGCGTTGAAGGGGTCCGGGACAGTGTCCCCTACGAGCAGTACTTC.

The V gene is TRBV25-1, the J gene TRBJ2-5; 9 bases align to TRBD2. This CDR3 has 16 amino acids. V was pared by 2 bases and J by 0 bases, with 4 bases of the junction left unmatched. The germline V gene encodes CDR1 MGHDK and CDR2 SYGVNS. CDR3 nucleotides: TGTGCCAGCAGTGAACTCACTAGCGGGTACCAAGAGACCCAGTACTTC. Amino acid sequence: CASSELTSGYQETQYF.

The chain recombines TRBV29-1 with TRBJ2-1; 8 bases agree with TRBD2. This CDR3 is 17 amino acids long. The germline V gene has CDR1 SQVTM and CDR2 ANQGSEA. Unmatched junction bases numbered 9, after V lost 1 base and J lost 1 base. CDR3 nucleotide sequence: TGCAGCGTTGAAGCCCCGGGGGGGGAGAGGTCCTACAATGAGCAGTTCTTC. Its protein product is CSVEAPGGERSYNEQFF.

The chain uses TRBV15 and TRBJ2-2; 9 bases fit TRBD1. V lost 5 bases to trimming and J lost 3 bases; unmatched junction nucleotides: 4. CDR1 is LNHNV and CDR2 is YYDKDF in the germline V gene (reference sequence). The CDR3 runs 15 residues. The CDR3 coding sequence is TGTGCCACCAGCCGCCGGGACAGGGACACCGGGGAGCTGTTTTTT. Residues: CATSRRDRDTGELFF.